This T cell receptor beta chain was recorded in a study of shared clonotypes between healthy human individuals. This clone appeared once. CD45RO-negative, CCR7-positively selected cells formed the naive CD8 fraction, excluding terminally differentiated effector memory CD45RA+ cells. Every one of the donors was a Caucasian adult that lived in Nashville, Tennessee. Deletions cut 1 base from V and 3 bases from J, with 18 bases between. The CDR3 runs 17 residues. Germline assignment: CDR1 SGHTA and CDR2 FQGNSA. Samples underwent the assay at deep level. TCRdb's copy holds only in-frame clones and misses some; the assay was immunoSEQ multiplex PCR. The table lists hundreds of thousands of clones, roughly 95% of them singletons.

The clonotype originates from a woman aged 25 to 39 in good health. The sample comprised naive CD8+ T cells sorted from blood. The rearrangement joins TRBV7-2 to TRBJ1-2; D perhaps matches TRBD1 (5 bases). The DNA for the CDR3 is TGTGCCAGCAGCTTAGAGGCAGGGCTTTTATCGGACTATGGCTACACCTTC. Protein sequence: CASSLEAGLLSDYGYTF.